Following are 30 T cell receptor beta chains from one sample sequenced in a study of blood T cells in healthy people across ages. Primers used in a second PCR of roughly 7 to 12 cycles were a sample-barcoded 5' primer and a J-beta primer mix. TCRdb recomputed calls from the 5' RACE reads with MiXCR, one row per CDR3 protein. The repertoire consists of about 1,400,000 distinct CDR3 sequences, with roughly 40% occurring once and the leading ten covering 7% to 9.5%. Sequenced input: blood. Receptors were obtained from a woman younger than 35 in good health.

This clonotype occurred a few times. V and J are TRBV2 and TRBJ2-7, with no clear D. The V end was cut by 6 bases, the J end by 7 bases, with 16 bases between. CDR3 size: 13 residues. Germline V gene sequence: CDR1 SNHLY, CDR2 FYNNEI. CDR3 amino acids: CASRSSYLTEQYF. CDR3 coding DNA: TGTGCCAGCAGATCCTCGTACCTTACGGAGCAGTACTTC.

The V gene is TRBV15, the J gene TRBJ2-3; 8 nucleotides line up with TRBD2. CDR1 LNHNV and CDR2 YYDKDF come from the germline V gene (reference sequence). CDR3 length: 15 residues. V shed 2 bases, J shed 4 bases, and the junction held 5 bases outside the gene matches. DNA for the CDR3: TGTGCCACCAGCAGAACGGGACTAGTTGCAGATACGCAGTATTTT. This translates into CATSRTGLVADTQYF.

This rearrangement joins TRBV20-1 to TRBJ2-1; D may correspond to TRBD1 or TRBD2 (5 bases each). CDR3 length: 15 amino acids. Germline assignment: CDR1 DFQATT and CDR2 SNEGSKA (reference sequence). The V gene lost 2 bases and the J gene lost 3 bases, with 14 bases spanning the gap. The CDR3 coding sequence is TGCAGTGCTAGAATCGGGGCGGGCCTCTACAATGAGCAGTTCTTC. Amino acid sequence: CSARIGAGLYNEQFF.

On this clonotype: It may be a read error: a sequence one base away is much more abundant. Because the CDR3's place on the DNA is in doubt, the DNA is left out and the CDR3 is given as listed by TCRdb. The chain is built from TRBV29-1 and TRBJ1-2; TRBD1 is the table's D call, not checked against the DNA. Germline V CDR1 and CDR2: SQVTM, ANQGSEA. The CDR3 adds up to 12 amino acids, both ends counted. The CDR3 protein is CSVPGQPYGCTF.

The rearrangement uses TRBV6-5 and TRBJ1-4; D call uncertain. The V and J ends lost 8 bases and 0 bases respectively, with 10 bases between them. Per the germline V gene, CDR1 is MNHEY and CDR2 is SVGAGI. This CDR3 contains 14 residues. CDR3 sequence: CASGRRATNEKLFF. CDR3 DNA sequence: TGTGCCAGCGGGCGTCGGGCAACTAATGAAAAACTGTTTTTT.

The chain carries TRBV7-9 and TRBJ2-7; TRBD2 might be the D (6 bases). Germline CDR1 reads SEHNR; CDR2 reads FQNEAQ (reference sequence). Trimming removed 5 bases from V and 2 bases from J, with 22 bases in between. The CDR3 totals 17 residues. In DNA, the CDR3 is TGTGCCAGCAGCACCCCTAAGGAGGGCCGACCCACCTACGAGCAGTACTTC. Translation: CASSTPKEGRPTYEQYF. The full variable domain, rest sourced from reference TRBV7-9 and TRBJ2-7, is DTGVSQNPRHKITKRGQNVTFRCDPISEHNRLYWYRQTLGQGPEFLTYFQNEAQLEKSRLLSDRFSAERPKGSFSTLEIQRTEQGDSAMYLCASSTPKEGRPTYEQYFGPGTRLTVT.

This clonotype was seen a few times. This chain joins TRBV27 and TRBJ1-2; 8 bases are a match to TRBD1. The CDR3 totals 15 residues. The trim removed 6 bases at V and 5 bases at J, leaving 11 bases unmatched. Germline V gene data show CDR1 as MNHEY and CDR2 as SMNVEV (reference sequence). The CDR3 bases are TGTGCCAGCAGCCGAGGCCAGGGGGCGCGTTATGGCTACACCTTC. Its translation: CASSRGQGARYGYTF.

This chain links TRBV5-1 with TRBJ2-7; D gene ambiguous. The V gene's germline CDR1 is SGHRS and CDR2 YFSETQ. V lost 4 bases to trimming and J lost 3 bases, with 14 bases between them. The CDR3 consists of 14 residues. In nucleotides, the CDR3 is TGCGCCAGCAGCCTACGGACGGCCATCTACGAGCAGTACTTC. It specifies CASSLRTAIYEQYF.

This chain links TRBV4-2 with TRBJ1-4; possible D gene TRBD1, 6 bases. The CDR3 consists of 18 residues. Trimming removed 0 bases from V and 7 bases from J, with 21 bases in between. Germline values: CDR1 LGHNA, CDR2 YNFKEQ. The CDR3 nucleotides read TGTGCCAGCAGCCAAGAATGGACAGCCGCCCTCGCCCGTGAAAAACTGTTTTTT. This codes for CASSQEWTAALAREKLFF.

The rearrangement links TRBV12-3 or TRBV12-4 to TRBJ2-2, with 9 bases lining up with TRBD1. With 5 bases clipped from V and 6 bases from J, the junction kept 10 bases outside the gene matches. This CDR3 is 16 amino acids long. The CDR3 spells CASSMGTGLGAGELFF. For the CDR3, the DNA is TGTGCCAGCAGTATGGGGACAGGGCTAGGGGCCGGGGAGCTGTTTTTT.

The table lists this clonotype with a few counts. V is TRBV7-9 and J is TRBJ1-2; D possibly corresponds to TRBD1 (5 bases). CDR1 and CDR2 (germline): SEHNR, FQNEAQ (reference sequence). This CDR3 is built from 12 residues. V was shortened by 5 bases and J by 9 bases, with 13 bases between the two germline ends. CDR3 sequence (DNA): TGTGCCAGCAGCCCCGGGGACTTCCGCTACACCTTC. Translating gives CASSPGDFRYTF.

This chain links TRBV10-3 with TRBJ1-1; the D is unclear. From germline, CDR1 is ENHRY and CDR2 SYGVKD. This CDR3 region has 11 residues. Trimming shortened V by 6 bases and J by 8 bases, and 10 bases separated the two germline ends. The CDR3 sequence is CAIRPLVEAFF. CDR3 sequence (DNA): TGTGCCATCAGGCCACTTGTAGAAGCTTTCTTT.

On this clonotype itself: This could be a read error, since a much larger clone is one nucleotide away. J is TRBJ2-1 and V is TRBV7-2, with 7 positions matching TRBD2. With 2 bases clipped from V and 8 bases from J, the junction kept 9 bases outside the gene matches. This CDR3 is built from 15 residues. CDR1 is SGHTA and CDR2 is FQGNSA in the germline V gene. The CDR3 region is CASSLSMTGGHEQFF. The DNA of the CDR3 is TGTGCCAGCAGCTTAAGCATGACGGGAGGCCATGAGCAGTTCTTC.

This chain links TRBV4-1 with TRBJ2-5, with 14 bases lining up with TRBD2. Germline CDR1 and CDR2: MGHRA and YSYEKL. The CDR3 runs to 19 residues. The V segment lost 4 bases and the J segment 5 bases; nucleotides outside the gene matches: 15. The CDR3 DNA follows: TGCGCCAGCAGCCCCGGGACTAGCGGGGGCACGTTCGCGGTGGAGACCCAGTACTTC. Amino acids: CASSPGTSGGTFAVETQYF.

The table lists this clonotype with many counts. The chain recombines TRBV4-1 with TRBJ2-3; D is perhaps TRBD2 (6 bases). V lost 1 base and J lost 5, with 19 bases in between. The germline CDR1 and CDR2 sequences are MGHRA and YSYEKL. There are 17 residues in the CDR3. CDR3 DNA sequence: TGCGCCAGCAGCCAAGGCAACGAGGGACTCATGGGAGATACGCAGTATTTT. Translated, it gives CASSQGNEGLMGDTQYF.

This clonotype was observed a handful of times. The chain combines TRBV6-6 with TRBJ1-2; a weak D match, TRBD1 (6 bases). This CDR3 is 13 amino acids long. Germline loops: CDR1 MNHNY, CDR2 SVGAGI (reference sequence). Trimming shortened V by 8 bases and J by 0 bases, and 10 bases separated the two germline ends. The CDR3 DNA is TGTGCCAGCGTACAGGGTCCTAACTATGGCTACACCTTC. Protein product: CASVQGPNYGYTF.

This clonotype was observed a single time. The genes are TRBV6-1 and TRBJ2-3, with D uncertain. Germline V gene lookup returns CDR1 MNHNS and CDR2 SASEGT. The CDR3 is 15 residues long. Trimming stripped 6 bases from V and 0 bases from J, with 13 bases between. The CDR3: CASRIVFSSTDTQYF. CDR3 DNA sequence: TGTGCCAGCAGAATAGTATTCTCTAGCACAGATACGCAGTATTTT.

The V call is TRBV5-6, the J call TRBJ2-3, with 7 bases aligning to TRBD1. Germline assignment: CDR1 SGHDT and CDR2 YYEEEE. Losses at the gene ends were 1 base for V and 2 bases for J; bases not matched to a gene: 4. The CDR3 loop spans 15 amino acids. This chain's CDR3 is CASSLNQGVTDTQYF. The CDR3 coding sequence is TGTGCCAGCAGCTTGAACCAGGGGGTCACAGATACGCAGTATTTT.

In this sample, this clonotype turned up many times. The chain employs TRBV14 and TRBJ1-1, with D possibly matching TRBD1 (5 bases). Trimming removed 4 bases from V and 9 bases from J, with 12 bases in between. The CDR3 spans 12 residues. Germline-derived CDR1 and CDR2 are SGHDN and FVKESK. The CDR3 nucleotides read TGTGCCAGCAGCCCAGGGTCCCGTAAAGCTTTCTTT. As protein: CASSPGSRKAFF.

The chain combines TRBV19 with TRBJ2-5; D is possibly TRBD1 or TRBD2 (5 bases each). The V gene's germline CDR1 is LNHDA and CDR2 SQIVND (reference sequence). This CDR3 has 14 amino acids. The ends were cut back, 5 bases at V and 11 bases at J, with 21 bases in the middle. The chain's CDR3 is CASSPRPEGKEQYF. CDR3 nucleotide sequence: TGTGCCAGTAGTCCTAGACCCGAGGGGAAGGAGCAGTACTTC. The full variable domain, rest sourced from reference TRBV19 and TRBJ2-5, is DGGITQSPKYLFRKEGQNVTLSCEQNLNHDAMYWYRQDPGQGLRLIYYSQIVNDFQKGDIAEGYSVSREKKESFPLTVTSAQKNPTAFYLCASSPRPEGKEQYFGPGTRLLVL.

In this sample, this clonotype turned up a few times. The chain has TRBV3-1 and TRBJ2-7; 8 bases map to TRBD1. This CDR3 region has 19 residues. V shed 1 base and J 0 bases; nucleotides not matched to a gene: 14. Germline V gene lookup returns CDR1 LGHDT and CDR2 YNNKEL (reference sequence). CDR3 DNA: TGTGCCAGCAGCCAAGCGGCCTCCGGACAGGGACCCTTCTCCTACGAGCAGTACTTC. Protein sequence: CASSQAASGQGPFSYEQYF.

This chain connects TRBV12-3 or TRBV12-4 to TRBJ2-7; 10 nucleotides line up with TRBD1. V trimming: 5 bases; J trimming: 5 bases; junction bases outside the gene matches: 9. This CDR3 comprises 15 residues. The CDR3: CASSPQGQGNNEQYF. In nucleotides, the CDR3 is TGTGCCAGCAGTCCCCAGGGACAGGGGAACAACGAGCAGTACTTC.

The rearrangement joins TRBV6-2 or TRBV6-3 to TRBJ1-5; D unclear. The CDR3 spans 17 residues. V was cut by 4 bases and J by 0 bases, with 16 bases left in between. CDR1 and CDR2 (germline): MNHEY, SVGEGT. CDR3 region: CASSSSVPHYSNQPQHF. CDR3 DNA: TGTGCCAGCAGTTCGAGCGTTCCCCACTATAGCAATCAGCCCCAGCATTTT.

The chain is built from TRBV28 and TRBJ2-7, with D possibly TRBD2 on 7 matching bases. The CDR3 contains 17 residues. The V end lost 6 bases, the J end lost 3 bases, and 24 bases lay between the germline ends. Germline values: CDR1 MDHEN, CDR2 SYDVKM. The CDR3 loop reads CASRYLRGGWGSYEQYF. In nucleotides, the CDR3 is TGTGCCAGCAGATACCTGAGGGGGGGCTGGGGTAGCTACGAGCAGTACTTC.

J is TRBJ2-5 and V is TRBV6-1; no firm D call. Trimming left V 7 bases short and J 9 bases short, with 18 bases between. This CDR3 region has 13 residues. Germline assignment: CDR1 MNHNS and CDR2 SASEGT. The CDR3: CASTQGTNIPQYF. The CDR3 DNA follows: TGTGCCAGCACCCAAGGAACAAATATCCCCCAGTACTTC.

The chain joins TRBV24-1 to TRBJ2-3, with D uncertain. CDR1 and CDR2 (germline): KGHDR, SFDVKD. This CDR3 has 13 amino acids. Trimming pared 4 bases from V and 8 bases from J, leaving 12 bases between. CDR3 sequence: CATSDPQQRTQYF. The CDR3, as DNA: TGTGCCACCAGTGACCCACAGCAGCGTACGCAGTATTTT.

Turning to this clonotype: A read error may account for a junction end that differs from germline. The chain couples TRBV12-3 or TRBV12-4 to TRBJ2-5; tentative D call: TRBD1 (6 bases). The J call could be wrong; TRBJ2-7 is a better fit for the DNA end. CDR3 length equals 13 residues. The CDR3 nucleotides read TGTGCCGGCAGGCAGGGGATCTCCTACGAGCAGTACTTC. It yields the protein CAGRQGISYEQYF.

V gene TRBV20-1 combines with J gene TRBJ1-2; TRBD1 matches 12 bases. The V gene end was trimmed by 4 bases and the J gene end by 8 bases; junction bases not matched to a gene: 8. Looked up from germline, CDR1 is DFQATT and CDR2 is SNEGSKA (reference sequence). This CDR3 region has 14 residues. CDR3 region: CSATPGQGAGGYTF. CDR3 sequence (DNA): TGCAGTGCTACCCCGGGACAGGGGGCGGGGGGCTACACCTTC.

As for this clonotype: The junction departs from the called germline gene at one end, perhaps through a read error. V gene TRBV7-2 combines with J gene TRBJ2-3; the D gene is possibly TRBD2 (6 bases). Germline V gene sequence: CDR1 SGHTA, CDR2 FQGNSA. The CDR3 is 15 residues long. The DNA for the CDR3 is TGTGCCAGCAGCTTATCGGGGGTTCGCACAGATACGCGGTATTTT. Protein sequence: CASSLSGVRTDTRYF.

This clonotype has just a few counts. V and J are TRBV5-7 and TRBJ2-4; D ambiguous. Matching the DNA end better, TRBJ2-7 makes the J call doubtful. TRBV5-7 is sorted into the ORF group, with uncertain function. The CDR3 is 14 residues long. Here the CDR3 DNA reads TGTGCCAGCAGCTTGGCCCCAGTTGGAAACGAGCAGTACTTC. As protein: CASSLAPVGNEQYF.